Given below is one T cell receptor (beta chain) in context. The sample belongs to a study of molecular identifiers for immune sequencing clone quantification. Germline lookup yields CDR1 SGHTA and CDR2 FQGNSA. V was trimmed by 2 bases and J by 5 bases, leaving 6 bases between them. The CDR3 has 13 residues. MiXCR was run by TCRdb on the PCR reads, yielding one entry per CDR3 protein. This sample has 53,000 or so distinct CDR3 sequences, with around 34% found just once. The sequence was collected from a human donor in good health. Some libraries in this study had Jurkat cell RNA spiked in. Input material: naive CD8+ T cells from blood, with Jurkat cell RNA spiked in. Subset meaning: FACS-sorted CD8+CD4-CCR7+CD45RA+ naive T cells. The V gene is TRBV7-2, the J gene TRBJ2-2; D remains unclear. In DNA, the CDR3 is TGTGCCAGCAGCTTATCGCTTACCGGGGAGCTGTTTTTT. It encodes CASSLSLTGELFF.